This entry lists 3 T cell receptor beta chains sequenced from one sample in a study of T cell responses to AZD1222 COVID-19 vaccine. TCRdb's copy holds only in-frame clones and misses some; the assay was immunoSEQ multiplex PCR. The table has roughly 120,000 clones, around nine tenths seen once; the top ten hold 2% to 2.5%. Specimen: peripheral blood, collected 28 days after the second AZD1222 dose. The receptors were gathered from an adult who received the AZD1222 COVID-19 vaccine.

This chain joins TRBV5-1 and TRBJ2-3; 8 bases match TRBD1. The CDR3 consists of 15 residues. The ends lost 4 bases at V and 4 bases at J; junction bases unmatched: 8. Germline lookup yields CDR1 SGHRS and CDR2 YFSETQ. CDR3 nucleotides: TGCGCCAGCAGCGTGGACAGGGAGGCCCCAGATACGCAGTATTTT. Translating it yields CASSVDREAPDTQYF.

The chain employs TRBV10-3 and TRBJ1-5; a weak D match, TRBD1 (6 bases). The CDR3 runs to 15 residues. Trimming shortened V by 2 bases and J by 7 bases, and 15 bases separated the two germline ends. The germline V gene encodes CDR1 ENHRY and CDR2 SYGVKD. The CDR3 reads CAISEGLDRRQPQHF. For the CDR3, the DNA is TGTGCCATCAGTGAGGGTTTGGACAGACGACAGCCCCAGCATTTT.

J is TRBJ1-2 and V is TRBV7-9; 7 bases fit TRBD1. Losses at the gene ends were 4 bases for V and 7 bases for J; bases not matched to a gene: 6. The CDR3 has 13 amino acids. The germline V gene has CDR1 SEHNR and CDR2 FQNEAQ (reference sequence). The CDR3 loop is CASSSTGSRGYTF. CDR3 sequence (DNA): TGTGCCAGCAGCTCGACAGGGTCCCGTGGCTACACCTTC.